Sequencing of this T cell receptor (beta chain) was carried out in a study of T cell repertoires in cytomegalovirus infection. There are a few counts of this clonotype. The antigen remains unidentified. TCRdb itself ran the reads through MiXCR, one entry per CDR3 protein. The sample lists about 570,000 distinct CDR3 sequences, just under 40% occurring once. The ends were cut back, 0 bases at V and 10 bases at J, with 14 bases in the middle. The CDR3 has 15 residues. CDR1 and CDR2 from the germline V gene are SGHDT and YYEEEE. This receptor was identified in a human donor in good health (CMV status not recorded). Some clones in this sample may be carry-over from other donors' samples. The genes are TRBV5-6 and TRBJ1-6, with D tentatively TRBD1 (6 bases). Sequencing was performed on cultured PBMCs, taken from culture after CMV antigen stimulation. CDR3 sequence: CASSLVGHEGSPLHF. The CDR3 DNA is TGTGCCAGCAGCTTGGTGGGACACGAGGGCTCACCCCTCCACTTT.